This T cell receptor (beta chain) was captured by sequencing in a study of T cell responses to AZD1222 COVID-19 vaccine. The study's findings and limits: Donors, mostly white British, included more females; clonal diversity was possibly underestimated. When two AZD1222 doses had been given, Spike-specific TCR breadth and depth rose.

Regarding this clone: Its antigen is undetermined.

Generated by immunoSEQ multiplex PCR, the TCRdb table keeps only in-frame clones and is missing some. The sample lists 100,000 or so clones, 88% occurring once. From germline, CDR1 is SGHAT and CDR2 FQNNGV. The V end lost 1 base, the J end lost 4 bases, and 10 bases lay between the germline ends. This CDR3 spans 14 amino acids. This receptor was identified in an adult in good health. The chain couples TRBV11-2 to TRBJ1-1; D perhaps matches TRBD1 (6 bases). This specimen was peripheral blood, taken on day 0 of AZD1222 vaccination. The CDR3 loop is CASSLGGAGTEAFF. As DNA, the CDR3 is TGTGCCAGCAGCTTAGGGGGGGCTGGCACTGAAGCTTTCTTT.